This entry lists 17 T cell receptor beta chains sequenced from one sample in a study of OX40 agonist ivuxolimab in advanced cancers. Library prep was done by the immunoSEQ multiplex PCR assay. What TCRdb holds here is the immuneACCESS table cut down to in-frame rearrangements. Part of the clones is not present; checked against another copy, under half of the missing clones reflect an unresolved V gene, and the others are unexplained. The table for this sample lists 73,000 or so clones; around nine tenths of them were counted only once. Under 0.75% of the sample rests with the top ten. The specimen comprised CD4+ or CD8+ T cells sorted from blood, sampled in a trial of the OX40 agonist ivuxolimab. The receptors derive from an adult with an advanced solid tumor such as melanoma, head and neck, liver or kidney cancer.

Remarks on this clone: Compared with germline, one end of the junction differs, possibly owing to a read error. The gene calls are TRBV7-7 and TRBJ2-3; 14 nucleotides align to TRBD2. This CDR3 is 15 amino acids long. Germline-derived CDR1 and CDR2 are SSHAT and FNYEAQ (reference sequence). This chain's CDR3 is CASSPGTSGSATQYF. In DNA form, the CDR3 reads TGTGCTAGCAGCCCCGGGACTAGCGGGAGTGCCACGCAGTATTTT.

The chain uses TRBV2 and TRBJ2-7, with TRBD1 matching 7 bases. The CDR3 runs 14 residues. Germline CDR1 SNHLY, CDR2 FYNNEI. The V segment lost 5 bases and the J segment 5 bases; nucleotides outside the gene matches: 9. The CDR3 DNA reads TGTGCCAGCAGTCCGGACAGGTCGCTGGACGAGCAGTACTTC. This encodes CASSPDRSLDEQYF.

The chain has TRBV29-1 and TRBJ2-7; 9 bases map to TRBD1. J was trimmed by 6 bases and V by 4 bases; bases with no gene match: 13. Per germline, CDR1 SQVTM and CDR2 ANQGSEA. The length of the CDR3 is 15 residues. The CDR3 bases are TGCAGCGTTGGCATCCTGGGACAGGGTGCCCGCGAGCAGTACTTC. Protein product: CSVGILGQGAREQYF.

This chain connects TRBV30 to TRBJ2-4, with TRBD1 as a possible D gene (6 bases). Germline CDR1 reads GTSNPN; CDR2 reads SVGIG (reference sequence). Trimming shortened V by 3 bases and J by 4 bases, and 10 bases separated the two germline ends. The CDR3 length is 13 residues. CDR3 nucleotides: TGTGCCTGGAGGAACAGGGAAAAAAACATTCAGTACTTC. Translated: CAWRNREKNIQYF.

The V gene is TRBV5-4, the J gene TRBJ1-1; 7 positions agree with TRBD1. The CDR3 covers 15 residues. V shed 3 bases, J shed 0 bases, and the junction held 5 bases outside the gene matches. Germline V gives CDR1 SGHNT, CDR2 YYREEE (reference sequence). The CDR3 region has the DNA TGTGCCAGCAGCTCCTTGACAGGGATGAACACTGAAGCTTTCTTT. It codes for CASSSLTGMNTEAFF.

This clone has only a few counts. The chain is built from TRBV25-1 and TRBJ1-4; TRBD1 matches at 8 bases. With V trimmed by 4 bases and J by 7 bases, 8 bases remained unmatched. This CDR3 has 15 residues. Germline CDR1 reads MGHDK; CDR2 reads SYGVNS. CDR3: CASSGAGGLAEKLFF. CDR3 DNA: TGTGCCAGCAGTGGGGCAGGGGGCTTAGCTGAAAAACTGTTTTTT. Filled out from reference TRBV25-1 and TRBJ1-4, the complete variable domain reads EADIYQTPRYLVIGTGKKITLECSQTMGHDKMYWYQQDPGMELHLIHYSYGVNSTEKGDLSSESTVSRIRTEHFPLTLESARPSHTSQYLCASSGAGGLAEKLFFGSGTQLSVL.

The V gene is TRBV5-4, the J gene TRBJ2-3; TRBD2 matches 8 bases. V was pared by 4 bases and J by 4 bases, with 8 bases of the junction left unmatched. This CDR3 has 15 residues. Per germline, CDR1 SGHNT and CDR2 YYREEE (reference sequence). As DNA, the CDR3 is TGTGCCAGCAGCATTTCAGCGGGAGCCTCAGATACGCAGTATTTT. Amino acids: CASSISAGASDTQYF.

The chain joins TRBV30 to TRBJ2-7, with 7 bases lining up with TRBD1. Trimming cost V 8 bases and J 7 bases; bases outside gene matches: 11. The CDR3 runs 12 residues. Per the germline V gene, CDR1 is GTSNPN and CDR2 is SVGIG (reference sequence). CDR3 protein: CAQTGSAREQYF. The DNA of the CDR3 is TGTGCCCAGACAGGGTCAGCGCGGGAGCAGTACTTC. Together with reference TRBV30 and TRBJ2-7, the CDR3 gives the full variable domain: SQTIHQWPATLVQPVGSPLSLECTVEGTSNPNLYWYRQAAGRGLQLLFYSVGIGQISSEVPQNLSASRPQDRQFILSSKKLLLSDSGFYLCAQTGSAREQYFGPGTRLTVT.

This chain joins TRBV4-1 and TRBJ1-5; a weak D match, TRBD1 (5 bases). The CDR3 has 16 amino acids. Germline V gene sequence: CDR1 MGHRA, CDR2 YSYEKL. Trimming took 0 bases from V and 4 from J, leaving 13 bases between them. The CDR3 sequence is CASSQEGGALNQPQHF. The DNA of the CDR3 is TGCGCCAGCAGCCAAGAAGGTGGGGCACTGAATCAGCCCCAGCATTTT.

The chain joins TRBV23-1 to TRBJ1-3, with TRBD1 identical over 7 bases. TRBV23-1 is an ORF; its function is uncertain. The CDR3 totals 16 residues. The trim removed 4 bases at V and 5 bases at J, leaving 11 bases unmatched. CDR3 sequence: CASSPGQVGSRNTIYF. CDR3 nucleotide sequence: TGCGCCAGCAGTCCCGGACAGGTTGGGAGCCGAAACACCATATATTTT.

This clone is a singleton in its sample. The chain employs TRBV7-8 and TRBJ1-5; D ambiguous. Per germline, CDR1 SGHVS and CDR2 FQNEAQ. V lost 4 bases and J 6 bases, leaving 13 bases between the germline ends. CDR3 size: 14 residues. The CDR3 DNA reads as TGTGCCAGCAGCTACCTGGAGGGCGGTCAGCCCCAGCATTTT. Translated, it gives CASSYLEGGQPQHF.

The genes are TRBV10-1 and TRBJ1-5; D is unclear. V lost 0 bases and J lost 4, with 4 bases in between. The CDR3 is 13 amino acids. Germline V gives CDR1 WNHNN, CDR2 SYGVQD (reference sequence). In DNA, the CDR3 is TGCGCCAGCAGTGAGTCGGCGAATCAGCCCCAGCATTTT. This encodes CASSESANQPQHF.

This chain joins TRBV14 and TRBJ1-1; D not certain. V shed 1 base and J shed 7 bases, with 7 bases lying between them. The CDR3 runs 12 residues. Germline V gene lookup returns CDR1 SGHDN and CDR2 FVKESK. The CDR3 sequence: CASSQGLNEAFF. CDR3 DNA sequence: TGTGCCAGCAGCCAAGGCTTGAATGAAGCTTTCTTT.

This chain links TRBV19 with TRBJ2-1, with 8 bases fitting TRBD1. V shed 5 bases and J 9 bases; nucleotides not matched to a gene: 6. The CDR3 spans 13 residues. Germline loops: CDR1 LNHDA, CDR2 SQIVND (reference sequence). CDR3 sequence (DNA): TGTGCCAGTAGTCTGACAGGGGCGGCTGAGCAGTTCTTC. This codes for CASSLTGAAEQFF.

CDR3 amino acids: CASSLPTGRTEAFF. The CDR3, as DNA: TGTGCCAGCAGCCTCCCGACAGGGCGCACTGAAGCTTTCTTT. The V and J genes are TRBV5-4 and TRBJ1-1; 7 bases line up with TRBD1. CDR3 length: 14 amino acids. The germline gives CDR1 SGHNT, CDR2 YYREEE (reference sequence). V was pared by 4 bases and J by 4 bases, with 7 bases of the junction left unmatched.

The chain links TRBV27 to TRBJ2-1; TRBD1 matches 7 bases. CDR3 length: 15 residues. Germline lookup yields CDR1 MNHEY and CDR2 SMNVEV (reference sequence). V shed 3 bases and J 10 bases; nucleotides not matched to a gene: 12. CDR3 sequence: CASSFRDSLQYEQFF. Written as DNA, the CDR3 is TGTGCCAGCAGTTTCCGGGACAGCTTACAATACGAGCAGTTCTTC.

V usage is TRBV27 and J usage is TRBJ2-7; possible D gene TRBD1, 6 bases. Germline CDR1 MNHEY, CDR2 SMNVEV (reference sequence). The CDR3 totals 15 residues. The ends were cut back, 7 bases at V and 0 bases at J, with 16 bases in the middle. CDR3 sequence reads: CASTLIPDSSYEQYF. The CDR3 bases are TGTGCCAGCACCCTAATCCCGGACAGCTCCTACGAGCAGTACTTC.